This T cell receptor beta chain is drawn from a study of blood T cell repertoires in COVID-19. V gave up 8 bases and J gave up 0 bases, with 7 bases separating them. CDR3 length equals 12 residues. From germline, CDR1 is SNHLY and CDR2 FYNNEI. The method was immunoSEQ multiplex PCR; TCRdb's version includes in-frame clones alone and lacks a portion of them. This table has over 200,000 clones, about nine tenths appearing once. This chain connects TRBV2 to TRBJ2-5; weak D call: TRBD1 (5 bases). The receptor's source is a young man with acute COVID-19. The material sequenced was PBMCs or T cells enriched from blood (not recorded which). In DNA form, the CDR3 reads TGTGCCAGCGAAGGGGACCAAGAGACCCAGTACTTC. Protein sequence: CASEGDQETQYF.